These 10 T cell receptor beta chains originate from one sample sequenced in a study of T cell repertoires in MIS-A myocarditis. The repertoire was sequenced with immunoSEQ multiplex PCR; TCRdb's copy has only in-frame clones and lacks some. The data hold 14,000 to 15,000 clones, with around 70% observed a single time. Input material: left ventricle heart tissue obtained at autopsy. These receptors were taken from a man aged 18 to 29 with fulminant myocarditis from multisystem inflammatory syndrome in adults (MIS-A) after COVID-19.

This rearrangement joins TRBV7-9 to TRBJ1-4; D unclear. The CDR3 runs 15 residues. Germline V CDR1 and CDR2: SEHNR, FQNEAQ (reference sequence). Trimming removed 2 bases at V and 3 bases at J, with 10 bases between. CDR3 residues: CASSLPEGANEKLFF. As DNA, the CDR3 is TGTGCCAGCAGCTTACCGGAGGGAGCTAATGAAAAACTGTTTTTT.

CDR3 sequence: CASSLENIYTDTQYF. CDR3 DNA sequence: TGTGCCAGCAGCTTGGAGAACATCTACACAGATACGCAGTATTTT. The genes are TRBV5-6 and TRBJ2-3; D gene uncertain. The V gene lost 0 bases and the J gene lost 2 bases, with 10 bases spanning the gap. The CDR3 runs 15 residues. Germline CDR1 SGHDT, CDR2 YYEEEE.

The chain carries TRBV6-2 or TRBV6-3 and TRBJ1-5; D gene uncertain. V was clipped by 7 bases and J by 1 base, with 11 bases between them. Germline V lookup: CDR1 MNHEY, CDR2 SVGEGT. CDR3 length equals 14 residues. CDR3 coding DNA: TGTGCCAGCAACCCTCTAGACAGCAATCAGCCCCAGCATTTT. Protein sequence: CASNPLDSNQPQHF.

The CDR3 reads CASSPDGYEQYF. The CDR3 DNA is TGTGCCAGCAGCCCTGACGGTTACGAGCAGTACTTC. V gene TRBV7-9 combines with J gene TRBJ2-7; no definite D call. This CDR3 region has 12 residues. Deletions cut 5 bases from V and 4 bases from J, with 9 bases between. CDR1 and CDR2 (germline): SEHNR, FQNEAQ (reference sequence).

The CDR3 here is CASSQVGMTGLQTQYF. DNA of the CDR3: TGTGCCAGCAGCCAAGTCGGTATGACGGGGCTTCAGACGCAGTATTTT. This chain joins TRBV4-2 and TRBJ2-3; D possibly matches TRBD1 or TRBD2 (5 bases each). V lost 1 base, J lost 9 bases, and 20 bases lay in between. The CDR3 sequence is 16 residues long. Germline V lookup: CDR1 LGHNA, CDR2 YNFKEQ.

This chain joins TRBV19 and TRBJ1-2, with no clear D. The CDR3 contains 13 residues. CDR1 is LNHDA and CDR2 is SQIVND in the germline V gene (reference sequence). The V and J ends lost 6 bases and 4 bases respectively, with 12 bases between them. The CDR3 region has the DNA TGTGCCAGTAGAGCGAGTTTCGCCTATGGCTACACCTTC. This sequence encodes CASRASFAYGYTF.

The CDR3 sequence is CASSPSNTGYTGELFF. The DNA of the CDR3 is TGTGCCAGCAGCCCATCCAATACAGGATACACCGGGGAGCTGTTTTTT. This chain joins TRBV27 and TRBJ2-2; a possible D gene is TRBD1 (5 bases). This CDR3 region has 16 residues. Trimming removed 6 bases from V and 3 bases from J, with 17 bases in between. Germline V gives CDR1 MNHEY, CDR2 SMNVEV (reference sequence).

This clone came up once. The J gene is TRBJ2-7, the V gene TRBV4-2, with 8 bases lining up with TRBD2. CDR3 size: 14 residues. The germline gives CDR1 LGHNA, CDR2 YNFKEQ. V shed 3 bases, J shed 2 bases, and the junction held 3 bases outside the gene matches. The CDR3 reads CASSHGAGAYEQYF. In DNA form, the CDR3 reads TGTGCCAGCAGCCATGGAGCGGGGGCCTACGAGCAGTACTTC.

The gene calls are TRBV6-6 and TRBJ2-5; no firm D call. V lost 2 bases and J lost 4, with 5 bases in between. CDR3 size: 12 residues. The germline gives CDR1 MNHNY, CDR2 SVGAGI (reference sequence). CDR3 sequence: CASSYPRETQYF. As DNA, the CDR3 is TGTGCCAGCAGTTACCCCAGAGAGACCCAGTACTTC.

V is TRBV13 and J is TRBJ2-3; 8 bases line up with TRBD1. Germline assignment: CDR1 PRHDT and CDR2 FYEKMQ (reference sequence). CDR3 size: 17 residues. The junction had 12 bases not matched to a gene; V was cut back by 6 bases and J by 1 base. CDR3 amino acids: CASSPTRTGSGTDTQYF. Written as DNA, the CDR3 is TGTGCCAGCAGTCCTACTCGGACAGGGAGTGGCACAGATACGCAGTATTTT.